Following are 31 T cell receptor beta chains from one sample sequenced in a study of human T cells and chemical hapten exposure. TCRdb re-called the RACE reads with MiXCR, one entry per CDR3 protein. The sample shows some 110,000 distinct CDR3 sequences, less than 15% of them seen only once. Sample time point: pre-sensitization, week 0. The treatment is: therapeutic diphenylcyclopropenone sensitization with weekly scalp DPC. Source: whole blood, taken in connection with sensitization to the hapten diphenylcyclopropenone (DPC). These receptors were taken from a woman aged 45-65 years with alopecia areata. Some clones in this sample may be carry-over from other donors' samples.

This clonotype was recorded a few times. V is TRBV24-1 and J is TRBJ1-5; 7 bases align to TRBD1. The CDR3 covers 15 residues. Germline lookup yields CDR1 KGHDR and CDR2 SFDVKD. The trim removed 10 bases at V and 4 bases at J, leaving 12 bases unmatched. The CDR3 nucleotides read TGTGCCACGAGAGAGGGACAGACAGAAAATCAGCCCCAGCATTTT. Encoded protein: CATREGQTENQPQHF.

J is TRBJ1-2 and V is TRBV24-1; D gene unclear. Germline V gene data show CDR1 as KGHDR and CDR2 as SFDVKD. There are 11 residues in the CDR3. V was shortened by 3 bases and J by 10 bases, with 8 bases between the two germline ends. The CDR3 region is CATSDQYHYTF. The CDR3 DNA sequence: TGTGCCACCAGTGATCAGTATCACTACACCTTC.

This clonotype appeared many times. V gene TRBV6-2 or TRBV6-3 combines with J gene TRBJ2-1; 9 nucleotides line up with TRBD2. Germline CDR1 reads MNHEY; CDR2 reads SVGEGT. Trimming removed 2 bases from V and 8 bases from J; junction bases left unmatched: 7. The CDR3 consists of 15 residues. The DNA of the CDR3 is TGTGCCAGCAGTTACGGTGCGGGAGGGCCGGATGAGCAGTTCTTC. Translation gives CASSYGAGGPDEQFF.

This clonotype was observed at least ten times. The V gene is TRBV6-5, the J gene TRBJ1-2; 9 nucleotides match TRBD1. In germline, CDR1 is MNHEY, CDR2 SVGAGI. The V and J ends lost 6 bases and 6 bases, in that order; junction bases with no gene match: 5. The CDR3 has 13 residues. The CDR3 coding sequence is TGTGCCAGCAGCTCACAGGGGGCGGATGGCTACACCTTC. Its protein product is CASSSQGADGYTF.

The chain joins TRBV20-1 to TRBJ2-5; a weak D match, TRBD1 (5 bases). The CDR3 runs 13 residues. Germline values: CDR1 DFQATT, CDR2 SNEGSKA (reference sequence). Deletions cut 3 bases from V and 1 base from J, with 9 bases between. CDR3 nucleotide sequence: TGCAGTGCTAGGAACACAGGCCAAGAGACCCAGTACTTC. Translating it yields CSARNTGQETQYF.

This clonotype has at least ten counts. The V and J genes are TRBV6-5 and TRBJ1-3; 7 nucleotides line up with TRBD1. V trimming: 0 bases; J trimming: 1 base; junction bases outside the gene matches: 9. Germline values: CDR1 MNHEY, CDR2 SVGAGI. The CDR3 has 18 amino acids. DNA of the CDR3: TGTGCCAGCAGTTACTCGATTTCTAAGGGGGCGTCTGGAAACACCATATATTTT. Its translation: CASSYSISKGASGNTIYF.

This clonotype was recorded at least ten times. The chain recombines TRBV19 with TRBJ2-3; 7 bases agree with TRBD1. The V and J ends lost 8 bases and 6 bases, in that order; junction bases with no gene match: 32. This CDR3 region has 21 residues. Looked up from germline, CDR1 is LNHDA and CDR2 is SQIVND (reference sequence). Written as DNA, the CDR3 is TGTGCCAGTGAAGGAGTAGGGAGTACGTTATACAGGGGATCGAAATCCGATACGCAGTATTTT. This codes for CASEGVGSTLYRGSKSDTQYF.

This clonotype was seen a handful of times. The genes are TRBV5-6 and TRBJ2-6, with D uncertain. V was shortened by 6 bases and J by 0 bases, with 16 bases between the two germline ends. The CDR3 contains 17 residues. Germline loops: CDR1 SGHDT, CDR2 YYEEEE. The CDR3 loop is CASTLLGRNSGANVLTF. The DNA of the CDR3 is TGTGCCAGCACGCTGCTCGGGCGCAACTCTGGGGCCAACGTCCTGACTTTC.

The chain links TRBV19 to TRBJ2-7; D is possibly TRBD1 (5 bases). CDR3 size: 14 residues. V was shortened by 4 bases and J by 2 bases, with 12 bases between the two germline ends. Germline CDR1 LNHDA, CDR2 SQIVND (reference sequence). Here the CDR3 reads CASSTRTFPYEQYF. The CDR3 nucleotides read TGTGCCAGTAGTACAAGGACATTCCCCTACGAGCAGTACTTC.

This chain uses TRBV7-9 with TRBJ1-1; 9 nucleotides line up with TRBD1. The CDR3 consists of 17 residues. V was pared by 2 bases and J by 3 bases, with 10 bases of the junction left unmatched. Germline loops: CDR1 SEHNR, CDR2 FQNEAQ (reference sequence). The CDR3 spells CASSLRYRGHGDTEAFF. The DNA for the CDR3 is TGTGCCAGCAGCTTACGGTACAGGGGGCATGGAGACACTGAAGCTTTCTTT.

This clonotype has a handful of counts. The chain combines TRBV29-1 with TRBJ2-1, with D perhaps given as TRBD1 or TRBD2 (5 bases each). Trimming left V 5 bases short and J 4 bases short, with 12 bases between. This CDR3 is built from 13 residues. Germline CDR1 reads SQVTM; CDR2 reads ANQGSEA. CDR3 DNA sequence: TGCAGCGTTCACCGGGACGGATACAATGAGCAGTTCTTC. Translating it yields CSVHRDGYNEQFF.

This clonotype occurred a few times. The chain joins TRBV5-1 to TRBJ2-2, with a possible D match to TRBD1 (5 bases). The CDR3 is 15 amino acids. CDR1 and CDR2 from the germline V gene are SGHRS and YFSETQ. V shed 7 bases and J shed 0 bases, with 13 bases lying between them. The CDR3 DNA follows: TGCGCCAGCCAGGAAGGGGCTTCGAACACCGGGGAGCTGTTTTTT. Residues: CASQEGASNTGELFF.

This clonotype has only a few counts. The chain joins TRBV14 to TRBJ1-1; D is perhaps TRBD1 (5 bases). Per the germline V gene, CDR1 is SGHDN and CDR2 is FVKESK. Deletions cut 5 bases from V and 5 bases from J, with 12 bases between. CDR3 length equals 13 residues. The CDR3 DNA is TGTGCCAGCAGCAACGCGGGGGTAACTGAAGCTTTCTTT. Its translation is CASSNAGVTEAFF.

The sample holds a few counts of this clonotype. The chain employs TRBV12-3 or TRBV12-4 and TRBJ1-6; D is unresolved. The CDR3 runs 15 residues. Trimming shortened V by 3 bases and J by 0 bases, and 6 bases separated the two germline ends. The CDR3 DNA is TGTGCCAGCAGTTTGATCGGCTCCTATAATTCACCCCTCCACTTT. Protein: CASSLIGSYNSPLHF.

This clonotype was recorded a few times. The chain's CDR3 is CASSPQGARISYNEQFF. The DNA of the CDR3 is TGTGCCAGCAGTCCACAGGGGGCAAGGATCTCCTACAATGAGCAGTTCTTC. V usage is TRBV6-1 and J usage is TRBJ2-1; 9 nucleotides agree with TRBD1. The CDR3 spans 17 residues. With V trimmed by 5 bases and J by 0 bases, 8 bases remained unmatched. Germline CDR1 is MNHNS and CDR2 is SASEGT.

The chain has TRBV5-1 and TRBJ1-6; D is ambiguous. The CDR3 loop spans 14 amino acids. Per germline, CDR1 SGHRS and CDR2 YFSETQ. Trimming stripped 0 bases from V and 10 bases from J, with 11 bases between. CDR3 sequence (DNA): TGCGCCAGCAGCTTGGGGTCCTCCCGCTCACCCCTCCACTTT. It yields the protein CASSLGSSRSPLHF.

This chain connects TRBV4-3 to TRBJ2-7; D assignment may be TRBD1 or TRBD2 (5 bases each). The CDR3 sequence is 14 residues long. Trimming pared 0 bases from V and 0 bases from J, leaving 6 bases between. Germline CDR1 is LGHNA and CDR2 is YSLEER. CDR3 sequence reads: CASSQEGTSYEQYF. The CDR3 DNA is TGCGCCAGCAGCCAAGAGGGGACCTCCTACGAGCAGTACTTC.

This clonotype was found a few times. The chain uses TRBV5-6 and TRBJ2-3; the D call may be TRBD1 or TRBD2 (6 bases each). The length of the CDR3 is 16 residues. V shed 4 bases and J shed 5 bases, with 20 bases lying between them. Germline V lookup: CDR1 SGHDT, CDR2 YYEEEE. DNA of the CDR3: TGTGCCAGCAGCGAGGATTACAGGGAGGCTGGAGATACGCAGTATTTT. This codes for CASSEDYREAGDTQYF.

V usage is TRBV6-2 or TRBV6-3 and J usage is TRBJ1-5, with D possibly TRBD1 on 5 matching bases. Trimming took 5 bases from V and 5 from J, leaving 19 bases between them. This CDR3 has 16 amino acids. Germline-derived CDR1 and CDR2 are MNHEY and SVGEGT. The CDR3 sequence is CASSPLWTSGDQPQHF. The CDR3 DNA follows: TGTGCCAGCAGTCCCCTCTGGACCTCGGGGGATCAGCCCCAGCATTTT.

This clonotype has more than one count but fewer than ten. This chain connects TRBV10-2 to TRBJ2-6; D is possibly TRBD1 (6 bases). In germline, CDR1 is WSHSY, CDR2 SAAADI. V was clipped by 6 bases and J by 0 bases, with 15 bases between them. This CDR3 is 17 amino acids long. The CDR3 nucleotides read TGCGCCAGCAGAGGGGGTCGGGCAGTCTCTGGGGCCAACGTCCTGACTTTC. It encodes CASRGGRAVSGANVLTF.

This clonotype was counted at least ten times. CDR3: CASRVISGANVLTF. CDR3 in DNA: TGTGCCAGCAGGGTGATCTCTGGGGCCAACGTCCTGACTTTC. The rearrangement links TRBV12-3 or TRBV12-4 to TRBJ2-6; the D is unclear. V was shortened by 6 bases and J by 0 bases, with 6 bases between the two germline ends. The CDR3 extends over 14 amino acids.

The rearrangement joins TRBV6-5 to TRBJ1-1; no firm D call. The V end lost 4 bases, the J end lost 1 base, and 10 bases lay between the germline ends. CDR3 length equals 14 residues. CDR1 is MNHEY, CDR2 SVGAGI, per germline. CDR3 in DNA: TGTGCCAGCAGTTTCGACATGGGGAACACTGAAGCTTTCTTT. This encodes CASSFDMGNTEAFF.

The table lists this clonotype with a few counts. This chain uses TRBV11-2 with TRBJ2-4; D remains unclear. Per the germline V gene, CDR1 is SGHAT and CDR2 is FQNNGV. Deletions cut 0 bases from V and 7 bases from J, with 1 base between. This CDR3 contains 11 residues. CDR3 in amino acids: CASSLDNIQYF. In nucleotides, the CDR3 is TGTGCCAGCAGCTTAGACAACATTCAGTACTTC.

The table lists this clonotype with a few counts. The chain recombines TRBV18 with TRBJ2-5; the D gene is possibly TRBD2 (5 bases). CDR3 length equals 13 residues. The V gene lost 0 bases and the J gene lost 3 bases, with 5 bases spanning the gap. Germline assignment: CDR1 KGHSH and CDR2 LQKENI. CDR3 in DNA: TGTGCCAGCTCACCACCGGGAGAAGAGACCCAGTACTTC. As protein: CASSPPGEETQYF.

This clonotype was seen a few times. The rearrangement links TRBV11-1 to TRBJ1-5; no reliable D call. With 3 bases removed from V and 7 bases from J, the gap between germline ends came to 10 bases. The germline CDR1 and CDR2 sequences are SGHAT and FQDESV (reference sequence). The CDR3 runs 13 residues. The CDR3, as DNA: TGTGCCAGCAGCTTCGGGATTGAACAGCCCCAGCATTTT. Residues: CASSFGIEQPQHF.

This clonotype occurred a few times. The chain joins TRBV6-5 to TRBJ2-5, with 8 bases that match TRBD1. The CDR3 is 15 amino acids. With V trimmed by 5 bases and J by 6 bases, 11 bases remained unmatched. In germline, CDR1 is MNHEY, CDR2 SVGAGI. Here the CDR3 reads CASSHRQGSRQTQYF. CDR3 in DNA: TGTGCCAGCAGTCATAGACAGGGGAGTCGACAGACCCAGTACTTC.

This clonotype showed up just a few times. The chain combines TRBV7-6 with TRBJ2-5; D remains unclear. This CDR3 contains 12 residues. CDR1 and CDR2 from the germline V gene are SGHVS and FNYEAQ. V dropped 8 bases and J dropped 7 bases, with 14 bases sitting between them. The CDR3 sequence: CASGVGPGTQYF. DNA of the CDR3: TGTGCCAGCGGGGTCGGCCCAGGGACCCAGTACTTC.

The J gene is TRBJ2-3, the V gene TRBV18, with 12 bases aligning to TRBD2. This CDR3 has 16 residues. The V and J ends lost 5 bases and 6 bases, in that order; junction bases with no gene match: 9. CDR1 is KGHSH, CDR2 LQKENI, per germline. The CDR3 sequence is CASSAGLAGIMDTQYF. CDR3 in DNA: TGTGCCAGCTCAGCCGGACTAGCGGGGATCATGGATACGCAGTATTTT. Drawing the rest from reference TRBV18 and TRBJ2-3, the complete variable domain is NAGVMQNPRHLVRRRGQEARLRCSPMKGHSHVYWYRQLPEEGLKFMVYLQKENIIDESGMPKERFSAEFPKEGPSILRIQQVVRGDSAAYFCASSAGLAGIMDTQYFGPGTRLTVL.

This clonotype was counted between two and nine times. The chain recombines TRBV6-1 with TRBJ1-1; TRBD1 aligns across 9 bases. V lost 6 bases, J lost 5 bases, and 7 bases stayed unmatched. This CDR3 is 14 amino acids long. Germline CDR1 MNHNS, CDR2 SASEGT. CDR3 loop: CASRSGTGWTEAFF. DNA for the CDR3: TGTGCCAGCAGGTCCGGGACAGGGTGGACTGAAGCTTTCTTT.

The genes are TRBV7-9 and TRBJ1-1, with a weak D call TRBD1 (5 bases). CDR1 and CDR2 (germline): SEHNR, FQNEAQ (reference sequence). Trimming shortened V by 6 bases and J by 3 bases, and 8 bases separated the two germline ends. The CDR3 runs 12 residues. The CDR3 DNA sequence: TGTGCCAGCAGTCGGGGCCACACTGAAGCTTTCTTT. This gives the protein CASSRGHTEAFF.

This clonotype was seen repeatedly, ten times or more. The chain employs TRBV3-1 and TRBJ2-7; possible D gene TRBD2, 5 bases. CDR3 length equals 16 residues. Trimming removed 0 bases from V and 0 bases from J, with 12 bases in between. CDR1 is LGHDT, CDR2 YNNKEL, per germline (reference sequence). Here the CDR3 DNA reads TGTGCCAGCAGCCAAGATACTGGACTTAGCTCCTACGAGCAGTACTTC. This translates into CASSQDTGLSSYEQYF.